This passage covers 19 T cell receptor beta chains from one sample sequenced in a study of T cell responses to AZD1222 COVID-19 vaccine. Some clones are missing from TCRdb's copy, which holds only in-frame ones; the method was immunoSEQ multiplex PCR. Among approximately 100,000 clones, approximately 96% were seen once, and the ten largest hold more than 2%. The sequenced sample was peripheral blood, obtained on day 0 of AZD1222 vaccination. The receptors here all came from an adult in good health.

The chain links TRBV3-1 (or the pseudogene TRBV3-2) to TRBJ1-1; 7 bases agree with TRBD1. The CDR3 loop spans 15 amino acids. The ends lost 1 base at V and 0 bases at J; junction bases unmatched: 2. The germline V gene has CDR1 LGHDT and CDR2 YNNKEL (reference sequence). CDR3 region: CASSQGQGMNTEAFF. DNA of the CDR3: TGTGCCAGCAGCCAAGGACAGGGCATGAACACTGAAGCTTTCTTT.

This sequence joins TRBV6-6 and TRBJ2-7, with 13 bases matching TRBD2. Trimming at V came to 2 bases and at J to 5 bases, leaving 6 bases not matched to a gene. Germline V gives CDR1 MNHNY, CDR2 SVGAGI (reference sequence). The CDR3 length is 16 residues. In DNA, the CDR3 is TGTGCCAGCAGTTACGACGGGACTAGCGGGATTAACGAGCAGTACTTC. Protein product: CASSYDGTSGINEQYF.

This chain joins TRBV7-2 and TRBJ1-2, with D perhaps matching TRBD1 (5 bases). Germline CDR1 SGHTA, CDR2 FQGNSA. V shed 2 bases and J shed 6 bases, with 10 bases lying between them. This CDR3 is built from 13 residues. The CDR3 spells CASSLYQGNGYTF. The CDR3 DNA is TGTGCCAGCAGCTTATACCAGGGCAATGGCTACACCTTC. Together with reference TRBV7-2 and TRBJ1-2, the CDR3 gives the full variable domain: GAGVSQSPSNKVTEKGKDVELRCDPISGHTALYWYRQSLGQGLEFLIYFQGNSAPDKSGLPSDRFSAERTGGSVSTLTIQRTQQEDSAVYLCASSLYQGNGYTFGSGTRLTVV.

The J gene is TRBJ2-1, the V gene TRBV6-5; 8 nucleotides match TRBD1. With V trimmed by 6 bases and J by 3 bases, 7 bases remained unmatched. The V gene's germline CDR1 is MNHEY and CDR2 SVGAGI. This CDR3 has 15 residues. CDR3 in DNA: TGTGCCAGCAGGGGTGGACAGGGAAACTACAATGAGCAGTTCTTC. This sequence encodes CASRGGQGNYNEQFF.

The chain couples TRBV3-1 (or the pseudogene TRBV3-2) to TRBJ2-7; tentatively, D is TRBD2 (6 bases). The CDR3 has 16 amino acids. The germline V gene encodes CDR1 LGHDT and CDR2 YNNKEL (reference sequence). V was cut by 0 bases and J by 3 bases, with 15 bases left in between. The CDR3 DNA reads as TGTGCCAGCAGCCAAGATATTATGGCGGGAATCTACGAGCAGTACTTC. It translates to CASSQDIMAGIYEQYF.

This chain joins TRBV2 and TRBJ2-1, with D perhaps TRBD2 (6 bases). The CDR3 has 12 amino acids. V was shortened by 8 bases and J by 9 bases, with 14 bases between the two germline ends. Germline V gene lookup returns CDR1 SNHLY and CDR2 FYNNEI. The CDR3 protein is CASGDSLGEQFF. The CDR3 bases are TGTGCCAGCGGGGACTCCCTGGGTGAGCAGTTCTTC.

The V gene is TRBV6-2 or TRBV6-3, the J gene TRBJ1-4; D ambiguous. This CDR3 comprises 16 residues. Deletions cut 2 bases from V and 5 bases from J, with 15 bases between. The V gene's germline CDR1 is MNHEY and CDR2 SVGEGT. The CDR3, as DNA: TGTGCCAGCAGTTACGGCCTCGGTAGACTAAATGAAAAACTGTTTTTT. It specifies CASSYGLGRLNEKLFF.

This rearrangement joins TRBV4-1 to TRBJ2-1; D ambiguous. This CDR3 contains 16 residues. Per germline, CDR1 MGHRA and CDR2 YSYEKL. Between the trimmed V and J ends, which lost 0 bases and 1 base, there was a span of 10 bases. The DNA of the CDR3 is TGCGCCAGCAGCCAAGATACCGGGTCTTCCTACAATGAGCAGTTCTTC. Its translation is CASSQDTGSSYNEQFF.

This chain connects TRBV2 to TRBJ1-5, with TRBD1 as a possible D gene (6 bases). The CDR3 length is 13 residues. CDR1 is SNHLY, CDR2 FYNNEI, per germline. V dropped 4 bases and J dropped 3 bases, with 7 bases sitting between them. The CDR3, as DNA: TGTGCCAGCAGTGGGACAGTCAATCAGCCCCAGCATTTT. Its protein product is CASSGTVNQPQHF.

The chain has TRBV6-5 and TRBJ1-1; D perhaps matches TRBD1 (5 bases). Between the trimmed V and J ends, which lost 6 bases and 0 bases, there was a span of 8 bases. Per germline, CDR1 MNHEY and CDR2 SVGAGI. This CDR3 region has 13 residues. This CDR3 is CASSRGVNTEAFF. The DNA of the CDR3 is TGTGCCAGCAGCCGAGGGGTGAACACTGAAGCTTTCTTT.

This sequence joins TRBV18 and TRBJ1-5; D may be TRBD1 (6 bases). The CDR3 is 15 amino acids. Per the germline V gene, CDR1 is KGHSH and CDR2 is LQKENI. Deletions cut 3 bases from V and 4 bases from J, with 13 bases between. CDR3 residues: CASSPWGARNQPQHF. CDR3 DNA sequence: TGTGCCAGCTCACCGTGGGGGGCCCGAAATCAGCCCCAGCATTTT.

The chain carries TRBV6-5 and TRBJ1-5; D is perhaps TRBD1 (5 bases). Trimming left V 2 bases short and J 3 bases short, with 8 bases between. The CDR3 contains 14 residues. CDR1 and CDR2 from the germline V gene are MNHEY and SVGAGI. DNA for the CDR3: TGTGCCAGCAGTTACAGAGGGGTCAATCAGCCCCAGCATTTT. Residues: CASSYRGVNQPQHF.

In nucleotides, the CDR3 is TGTGCCAGCAGCTTGCCAGGTTTCATGAACACTGAAGCTTTCTTT. Encoded protein: CASSLPGFMNTEAFF. This chain joins TRBV5-6 and TRBJ1-1; D call uncertain. Germline V gives CDR1 SGHDT, CDR2 YYEEEE. Trimming left V 1 base short and J 0 bases short, with 10 bases between. The CDR3 contains 15 residues.

This sequence joins TRBV19 and TRBJ1-3, with a tentative D call TRBD1 (6 bases). CDR1 is LNHDA and CDR2 is SQIVND in the germline V gene (reference sequence). V lost 4 bases and J 2 bases, leaving 12 bases between the germline ends. This CDR3 spans 15 amino acids. The chain's CDR3 is CASSNREGPGNTIYF. The CDR3 DNA follows: TGTGCCAGTAGTAACAGGGAAGGACCTGGAAACACCATATATTTT.

The chain combines TRBV19 with TRBJ2-2, with D perhaps given as TRBD1 or TRBD2 (6 bases each). CDR3 length: 13 amino acids. V was shortened by 8 bases and J by 5 bases, with 12 bases between the two germline ends. The germline V gene encodes CDR1 LNHDA and CDR2 SQIVND (reference sequence). DNA for the CDR3: TGTGCCAGTCATCAAGGGGGGACCGGGGAGCTGTTTTTT. Its protein product is CASHQGGTGELFF.

The chain has TRBV9 and TRBJ1-1; D is possibly TRBD1 (5 bases). The CDR3 is 15 amino acids. V gave up 4 bases and J gave up 3 bases, with 16 bases separating them. Per the germline V gene, CDR1 is SGDLS and CDR2 is YYNGEE. This chain's CDR3 is CASSLGGDPDTEAFF. The CDR3 DNA reads as TGTGCCAGCAGCCTCGGGGGGGATCCGGACACTGAAGCTTTCTTT.

V and J are TRBV3-1 (or the pseudogene TRBV3-2) and TRBJ1-5; unclear D gene. In germline, CDR1 is LGHDT, CDR2 YNNKEL (reference sequence). The CDR3 totals 13 residues. Trimming stripped 2 bases from V and 7 bases from J, with 9 bases between. The CDR3 DNA sequence: TGTGCCAGCAGCCAACAGGTCGGCCAGCCCCAGCATTTT. It encodes CASSQQVGQPQHF.

As DNA, the CDR3 is TGCGCCAGCAGCCAAGACCGACCGGGACAGGGGGGAAATTATCAGCCCCAGCATTTT. It specifies CASSQDRPGQGGNYQPQHF. The V call is TRBV4-1, the J call TRBJ1-5, with TRBD1 matching 11 bases. Trimming cost V 0 bases and J 5 bases; bases outside gene matches: 12. Germline V gives CDR1 MGHRA, CDR2 YSYEKL. The CDR3 spans 19 residues.

The chain links TRBV14 to TRBJ2-3, with D unresolved. Per germline, CDR1 SGHDN and CDR2 FVKESK. Trimming took 0 bases from V and 0 from J, leaving 13 bases between them. The CDR3 loop spans 17 amino acids. CDR3 nucleotides: TGTGCCAGCAGCCAAGATTCCAGATATACTAGCACAGATACGCAGTATTTT. Protein: CASSQDSRYTSTDTQYF.